The source of this TCR beta chain is a study of T-cell memory formation after mild COVID-19. About the study: TCR clusters largely stayed donor specific.

Regarding this clonotype: What it binds is unknown.

Study-wide findings and caveats: Cross-reactive memory appears to have joined, as suggested by some responding clones showing up in pre-infection memory. Whether day 37 second-wave clones are SARS-CoV-2-specific was not confirmed. Mainly in CM and EM were contracting CD4+ clones; CD8+ were in EMRA.

Germline CDR1 is DFQATT and CDR2 is SNEGSKA (reference sequence). The CDR3 length is 16 residues. Trimming cost V 3 bases and J 1 base; bases outside gene matches: 6. TCRdb analysed the 5' RACE reads with MiXCR anew, one entry per CDR3 protein. The profile shows around 470,000 distinct CDR3 sequences, roughly 20% of them singletons. The sequenced material came from PBMCs or a T cell subset sorted from them (not recorded which). This receptor was identified in an adult woman who had mild COVID-19 (a few samples of this study predate the infection). Cell type and time point are not known. This chain links TRBV20-1 with TRBJ2-3; 11 nucleotides match TRBD2. The DNA for the CDR3 is TGCAGTGCTAGGCCCCGACTAGCGGGGCGCACAGATACGCAGTATTTT. Amino acid sequence: CSARPRLAGRTDTQYF.